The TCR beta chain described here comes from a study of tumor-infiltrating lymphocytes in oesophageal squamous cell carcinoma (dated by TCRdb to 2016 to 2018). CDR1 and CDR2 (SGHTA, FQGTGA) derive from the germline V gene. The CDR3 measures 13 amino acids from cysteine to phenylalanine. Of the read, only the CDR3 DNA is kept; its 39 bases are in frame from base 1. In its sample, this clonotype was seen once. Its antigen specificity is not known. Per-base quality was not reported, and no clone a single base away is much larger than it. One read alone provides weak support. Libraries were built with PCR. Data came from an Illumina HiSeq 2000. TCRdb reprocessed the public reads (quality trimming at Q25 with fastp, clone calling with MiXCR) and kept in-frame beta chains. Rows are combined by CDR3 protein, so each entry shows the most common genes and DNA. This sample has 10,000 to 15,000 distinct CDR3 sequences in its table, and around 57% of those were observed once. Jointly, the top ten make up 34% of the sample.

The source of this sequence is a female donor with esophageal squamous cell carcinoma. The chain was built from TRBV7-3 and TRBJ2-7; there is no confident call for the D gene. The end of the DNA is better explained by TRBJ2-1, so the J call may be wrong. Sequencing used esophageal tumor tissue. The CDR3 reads CASSLKANNEQFF. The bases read TGTGCCAGCAGCTTAAAAGCAAACAATGAGCAGTTCTTC.